This TCR beta chain was identified during a study of regulatory and conventional T cells in RAG deficiency. Germline-derived CDR1 and CDR2 are SEHNR and FQNEAQ (reference sequence). Trimming took off 5 bases at V and 7 bases at J, with 17 bases between the two ends. This CDR3 spans 14 amino acids. The sorted conventional CD4+ T cells were CD25-low and CD127-high, with genomic DNA sequenced. TCRdb's copy holds only in-frame clones and misses some; the assay was immunoSEQ multiplex PCR. In the table there are tens of thousands of clones, roughly 96% of which are singletons. These sequences were also reported in another study, on regulatory T cells. Turning to that study: The PCR used 52 TRBV and 13 TRBJ primers.

The material sequenced was CD25- CD4+ T cells sorted from blood. The receptor comes from a human donor in good health. The J gene is TRBJ1-1, the V gene TRBV7-9, with D tentatively TRBD1 (6 bases). CDR3 in amino acids: CASSPTGISYEAFF. The CDR3 DNA reads TGTGCCAGCAGCCCAACAGGGATATCTTATGAAGCTTTCTTT. Looking up the rest from reference TRBV7-9 and TRBJ1-1 gives the full variable domain: DTGVSQNPRHKITKRGQNVTFRCDPISEHNRLYWYRQTLGQGPEFLTYFQNEAQLEKSRLLSDRFSAERPKGSFSTLEIQRTEQGDSAMYLCASSPTGISYEAFFGQGTRLTVV.